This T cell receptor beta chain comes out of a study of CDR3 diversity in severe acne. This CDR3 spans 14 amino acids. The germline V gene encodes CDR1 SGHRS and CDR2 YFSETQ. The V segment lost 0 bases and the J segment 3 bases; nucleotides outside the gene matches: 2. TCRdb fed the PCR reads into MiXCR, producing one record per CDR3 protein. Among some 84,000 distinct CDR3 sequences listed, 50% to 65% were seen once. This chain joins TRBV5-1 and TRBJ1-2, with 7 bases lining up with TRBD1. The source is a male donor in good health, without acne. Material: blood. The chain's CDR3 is CASSLGDSYYGYTF. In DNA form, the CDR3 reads TGCGCCAGCAGCTTGGGGGACAGCTACTATGGCTACACCTTC.